Following are 15 T cell receptor beta chains from one sample sequenced in a study of shared clonotypes between healthy human individuals. Method: immunoSEQ multiplex PCR; TCRdb's copy keeps in-frame clones and lacks some. This table holds approximately 2.3 million clones, 85% to 95% found once. Specimen: naive CD4+ T cells from PBMCs. Stated subset: CD45RA+ positively selected. The receptors originated from a man aged 18 to 35 in good health. Some clones in this sample may be carry-over from other donors' samples.

The gene calls are TRBV5-1 and TRBJ2-3; D perhaps matches TRBD2 (5 bases). This CDR3 has 15 amino acids. Per germline, CDR1 SGHRS and CDR2 YFSETQ. Trimming left V 0 bases short and J 7 bases short, with 15 bases between. In DNA form, the CDR3 reads TGCGCCAGCAGCTTGGAAGTTGGGGAGAGATATACGCAGTATTTT. Translation: CASSLEVGERYTQYF.

The chain has TRBV19 and TRBJ1-4; D is uncertain. V lost 5 bases and J lost 5, with 9 bases in between. CDR1 and CDR2 from the germline V gene are LNHDA and SQIVND (reference sequence). CDR3 length equals 13 residues. The CDR3 loop is CASSERANEKLFF. DNA for the CDR3: TGTGCCAGTAGTGAGAGGGCAAATGAAAAACTGTTTTTT. Using reference TRBV19 and TRBJ1-4 for the parts outside the CDR3, the full variable domain is DGGITQSPKYLFRKEGQNVTLSCEQNLNHDAMYWYRQDPGQGLRLIYYSQIVNDFQKGDIAEGYSVSREKKESFPLTVTSAQKNPTAFYLCASSERANEKLFFGSGTQLSVL.

The rearrangement uses TRBV28 and TRBJ1-5; 7 nucleotides line up with TRBD1. Per germline, CDR1 MDHEN and CDR2 SYDVKM. Trimming removed 6 bases from V and 1 base from J; junction bases left unmatched: 6. CDR3 length: 15 amino acids. The CDR3 region has the DNA TGTGCCAGCAGCTCTACGGGACAGAGCAATCAGCCCCAGCATTTT. Translated, it gives CASSSTGQSNQPQHF.

The chain has TRBV7-2 and TRBJ1-5; TRBD1 is a possible D gene (5 bases). V shed 2 bases and J shed 4 bases, with 15 bases lying between them. CDR3 length: 16 residues. Germline V gene sequence: CDR1 SGHTA, CDR2 FQGNSA. This CDR3 reads CASSLSGLPKNQPQHF. CDR3 sequence (DNA): TGTGCCAGCAGCTTATCGGGACTCCCTAAGAATCAGCCCCAGCATTTT.

In the case of this clone: The same CDR3 can be traced to other DNA sequences in this sample. The chain employs TRBV7-9 and TRBJ2-7, with TRBD1 as a possible D gene (6 bases). The CDR3 loop spans 13 amino acids. The germline V gene encodes CDR1 SEHNR and CDR2 FQNEAQ (reference sequence). V lost 1 base to trimming and J lost 3 bases, with 7 bases between them. CDR3 in DNA: TGTGCCAGCAGCTTAGTAGGGGGCTACGAGCAGTACTTC. Its translation: CASSLVGGYEQYF. The whole variable domain, remainder taken from reference TRBV7-9 and TRBJ2-7, is DTGVSQNPRHKITKRGQNVTFRCDPISEHNRLYWYRQTLGQGPEFLTYFQNEAQLEKSRLLSDRFSAERPKGSFSTLEIQRTEQGDSAMYLCASSLVGGYEQYFGPGTRLTVT.

The gene calls are TRBV27 and TRBJ2-2; no clear D gene. CDR1 is MNHEY, CDR2 SMNVEV, per germline (reference sequence). V lost 2 bases and J lost 5, with 12 bases in between. The CDR3 consists of 15 residues. Written as DNA, the CDR3 is TGTGCCAGCAGTTTACTTGAGGACGGGACCGGGGAGCTGTTTTTT. This translates into CASSLLEDGTGELFF.

This chain joins TRBV11-2 and TRBJ2-3; D possibly uses TRBD1 or TRBD2 (5 bases each). V was cut by 4 bases and J by 13 bases, with 12 bases left in between. This CDR3 comprises 11 residues. Germline CDR1 reads SGHAT; CDR2 reads FQNNGV. Here the CDR3 DNA reads TGTGCCAGCAGCTATTACGGGACGAAGTATTTT. Protein: CASSYYGTKYF.

V usage is TRBV1 and J usage is TRBJ2-7; the DNA was not used to check the table's D call, TRBD2. TRBV1 is reported as a pseudogene. The CDR3 consists of 17 residues. The CDR3 nucleotides read TGCACCAGCAGCCAAGATCCGCGGCGGAACACAAACTACGAGCAGTACTTC. It is translated as CTSSQDPRRNTNYEQYF.

The V and J genes are TRBV7-2 and TRBJ2-7; D possibly corresponds to TRBD2 (6 bases). The CDR3 covers 15 residues. The V gene lost 2 bases and the J gene lost 5 bases, with 16 bases spanning the gap. CDR1 is SGHTA and CDR2 is FQGNSA in the germline V gene. The CDR3 loop is CASSLTGTLQNEQYF. The CDR3 DNA reads TGTGCCAGCAGCTTAACGGGGACTTTACAGAACGAGCAGTACTTC. The entire variable domain, with the rest obtained from reference TRBV7-2 and TRBJ2-7, is as follows: GAGVSQSPSNKVTEKGKDVELRCDPISGHTALYWYRQSLGQGLEFLIYFQGNSAPDKSGLPSDRFSAERTGGSVSTLTIQRTQQEDSAVYLCASSLTGTLQNEQYFGPGTRLTVT.

Concerning this clone itself: This same CDR3 is encoded by further DNA sequences in the sample. The chain joins TRBV5-1 to TRBJ2-5; TRBD2 agrees at 8 bases. This CDR3 is 15 amino acids long. CDR1 and CDR2 from the germline V gene are SGHRS and YFSETQ. The trim removed 3 bases at V and 1 base at J, leaving 5 bases unmatched. The CDR3 DNA is TGCGCCAGCAGCTCTGGACTAGCAGCCCAAGAGACCCAGTACTTC. Encoded protein: CASSSGLAAQETQYF.

The chain links TRBV7-9 to TRBJ1-3; D not certain. The ends were cut back, 1 base at V and 0 bases at J, with 13 bases in the middle. The germline CDR1 and CDR2 sequences are SEHNR and FQNEAQ (reference sequence). This CDR3 has 17 amino acids. The CDR3 DNA reads as TGTGCCAGCAGCTTAGTCTACAGCCCGAACTCTGGAAACACCATATATTTT. It encodes CASSLVYSPNSGNTIYF.

The rearrangement joins TRBV6-1 to TRBJ2-1; 7 bases agree with TRBD2. This CDR3 is built from 12 residues. V lost 11 bases and J lost 3; bases outside the gene matches: 4. Germline CDR1 is MNHNS and CDR2 is SASEGT. CDR3 residues: CAGGRGYNEQFF. CDR3 bases: TGTGCCGGGGGGAGGGGCTACAATGAGCAGTTCTTC.

The V call is TRBV12-5, the J call TRBJ1-5; 8 nucleotides match TRBD1. This CDR3 has 15 residues. V shed 4 bases, J shed 7 bases, and the junction held 9 bases outside the gene matches. Germline loops: CDR1 LGHNT, CDR2 FRNRAP. The CDR3 is CASGSGQGKDQPQHF. Here the CDR3 DNA reads TGTGCTAGTGGTTCCGGACAGGGTAAGGACCAGCCCCAGCATTTT.

The V and J genes are TRBV28 and TRBJ1-2; tentative D call: TRBD1 (5 bases). Looked up from germline, CDR1 is MDHEN and CDR2 is SYDVKM. The V and J ends lost 11 bases and 2 bases respectively, with 21 bases between them. The CDR3 is made up of 15 amino acids. CDR3 coding DNA: TGTGCCGCCCTGGGAGGGACGGTCCCGAACTATGGCTACACCTTC. Translation gives CAALGGTVPNYGYTF.

To note about this clone: The sample has other DNA sequences that encode this CDR3 too. For the CDR3, the DNA is TGTGCCATCAGTGAGTCGGGTGGAGAGACCCAGTACTTC. It is translated as CAISESGGETQYF. This chain joins TRBV10-3 and TRBJ2-5; no definite D call. Trimming pared 0 bases from V and 4 bases from J, leaving 6 bases between. This CDR3 is built from 13 residues. Germline CDR1 is ENHRY and CDR2 is SYGVKD.